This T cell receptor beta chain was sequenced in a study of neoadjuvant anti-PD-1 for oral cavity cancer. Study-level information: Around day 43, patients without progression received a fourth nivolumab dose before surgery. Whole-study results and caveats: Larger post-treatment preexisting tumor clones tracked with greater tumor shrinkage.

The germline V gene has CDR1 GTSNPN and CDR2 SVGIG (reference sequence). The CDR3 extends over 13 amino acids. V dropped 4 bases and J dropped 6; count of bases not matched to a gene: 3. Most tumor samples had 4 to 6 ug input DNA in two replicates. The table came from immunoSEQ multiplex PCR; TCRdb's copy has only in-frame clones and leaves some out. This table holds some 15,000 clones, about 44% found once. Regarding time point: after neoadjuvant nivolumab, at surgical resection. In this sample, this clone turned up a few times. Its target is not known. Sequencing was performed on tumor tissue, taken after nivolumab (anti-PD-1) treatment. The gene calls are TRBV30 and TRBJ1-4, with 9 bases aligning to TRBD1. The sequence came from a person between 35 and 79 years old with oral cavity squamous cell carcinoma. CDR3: CAWNRDRDEKLFF. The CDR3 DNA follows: TGTGCCTGGAATAGGGACAGGGATGAAAAACTGTTTTTT.